Only a few counts were recorded for the clone carrying this T cell receptor (beta chain). Its antigen is not known. CD25-based Treg depletion was applied to purified naive CD4+ T cells. This CDR3 comprises 14 residues. Germline V gene data show CDR1 as LGHDT and CDR2 as YNNKEL (reference sequence). Trimming took 1 base from V and 7 from J, leaving 12 bases between them. The study's findings and limits: Whole repertoires were not studied in the larger cohort, only one V-J beta rearrangement. Tumor memory CD4+ T cell TCR gene usage was found to cluster with blood and lymph node memory CD4+ cells and with lymph node naive CD4+ cells.

After constant-region reverse-primer amplification, full-length variable regions underwent semi-nested PCR with Nested Universal Primer A. One entry per CDR3 protein results from TCRdb running MiXCR on the 5' RACE reads. Altogether fewer than 65,000 distinct CDR3 sequences are present, approximately 29% being singletons, with the ten largest covering roughly 2.5%. Specimen: tumor-infiltrating naive CD4+ T cells sorted from the breast tumor. Subset denoted: naive CD4+ T cells, CD4+CD45RA+CD25-. The chain employs TRBV3-1 and TRBJ2-3; D perhaps matches TRBD2 (6 bases). This TCR came from a female donor with breast cancer. The CDR3, as DNA: TGTGCCAGCAGCCAAGCCGAGCGGGCAAATACGCAGTATTTT. This codes for CASSQAERANTQYF.